The 18 T cell receptor beta chains below come from one sample, sequenced in a study of cytomegalovirus exposure and HLA in healthy donors. PCR amplification relied on 60 Vbeta primers (plus 13 Jbeta primers). TCRdb's table, derived via immunoSEQ multiplex PCR, lists solely in-frame clones and lacks some. The data contain 69,000 or so clones, under 85% of them singletons. Material: PBMCs. The receptors originated from a woman aged 60-75 years in good health and CMV-seropositive.

The sample holds one count of this clone. The chain uses TRBV25-1 and TRBJ2-2; possible D gene TRBD2, 6 bases. From germline, CDR1 is MGHDK and CDR2 SYGVNS. V dropped 4 bases and J dropped 1 base, with 16 bases sitting between them. The CDR3 loop spans 17 amino acids. The CDR3 DNA is TGTGCCAGCAGTGCCCCTAGGAGGGTCCAGAACACCGGGGAGCTGTTTTTT. Amino acids: CASSAPRRVQNTGELFF.

V is TRBV5-1 and J is TRBJ2-7; no definite D call. Germline loops: CDR1 SGHRS, CDR2 YFSETQ. V was trimmed by 0 bases and J by 2 bases, leaving 9 bases between them. The CDR3 is 14 residues long. For the CDR3, the DNA is TGCGCCAGCAGCTTGGATCCAGGCCCCTACGAGCAGTACTTC. It is translated as CASSLDPGPYEQYF.

The genes are TRBV13 and TRBJ2-5; the D gene is possibly TRBD2 (7 bases). The CDR3 is made up of 13 amino acids. The germline CDR1 and CDR2 sequences are PRHDT and FYEKMQ (reference sequence). The V gene lost 5 bases and the J gene lost 11 bases, with 18 bases spanning the gap. The CDR3 region has the DNA TGTGCCAGCAGCCGCGATCAGGGGAGGGAGCAGTACTTC. Its protein product is CASSRDQGREQYF.

The chain is built from TRBV15 and TRBJ1-5; D not resolved. The CDR3 covers 15 residues. V was shortened by 0 bases and J by 3 bases, with 9 bases between the two germline ends. The V gene's germline CDR1 is LNHNV and CDR2 YYDKDF (reference sequence). The DNA of the CDR3 is TGTGCCACCAGCAGAGATCTACAGAACAATCAGCCCCAGCATTTT. Its translation is CATSRDLQNNQPQHF.

The chain has TRBV5-1 and TRBJ2-3, with TRBD2 identical over 7 bases. The CDR3 runs 14 residues. V trimming: 3 bases; J trimming: 2 bases; junction bases outside the gene matches: 3. CDR1 and CDR2 from the germline V gene are SGHRS and YFSETQ. This chain's CDR3 is CASSWGGVTDTQYF. DNA of the CDR3: TGCGCCAGCAGCTGGGGGGGGGTCACAGATACGCAGTATTTT.

In its sample, this clone is medium-sized (0.01 to 0.1%). This chain joins TRBV6-5 and TRBJ1-1; D might be TRBD1 (5 bases). Germline-derived CDR1 and CDR2 are MNHEY and SVGAGI. The V gene lost 4 bases and the J gene lost 4 bases, with 10 bases spanning the gap. The CDR3 covers 13 residues. The CDR3 reads CASSSGLFTEAFF. The CDR3 region has the DNA TGTGCCAGCAGTTCGGGACTGTTCACTGAAGCTTTCTTT.

The gene calls are TRBV2 and TRBJ2-5, with D possibly TRBD1 on 6 matching bases. The germline V gene has CDR1 SNHLY and CDR2 FYNNEI. The CDR3 runs 13 residues. With 4 bases removed from V and 2 bases from J, the gap between germline ends came to 8 bases. CDR3 amino acids: CASSAGEQETQYF. CDR3 sequence (DNA): TGTGCCAGCAGTGCAGGGGAGCAAGAGACCCAGTACTTC.

The chain joins TRBV5-1 to TRBJ1-3; weak D call: TRBD1 (6 bases). CDR3 length equals 14 residues. The germline V gene encodes CDR1 SGHRS and CDR2 YFSETQ. Trimming cost V 4 bases and J 0 bases, with 8 bases left between them. In DNA form, the CDR3 reads TGCGCCAGCAGCGACAGGAGCTCTGGAAACACCATATATTTT. Translated, it gives CASSDRSSGNTIYF.

This rearrangement joins TRBV2 to TRBJ2-7, with D unresolved. There are 12 residues in the CDR3. V was clipped by 6 bases and J by 2 bases, with 8 bases between them. In germline, CDR1 is SNHLY, CDR2 FYNNEI. CDR3 DNA sequence: TGTGCCAGCAGAAGCGTTACCTACGAGCAGTACTTC. Translating gives CASRSVTYEQYF.

The V call is TRBV15, the J call TRBJ1-5; no firm D call. The CDR3 length is 12 residues. V gave up 3 bases and J gave up 3 bases, with 3 bases separating them. Germline-derived CDR1 and CDR2 are LNHNV and YYDKDF (reference sequence). In nucleotides, the CDR3 is TGTGCCACCAGCAGGTACAATCAGCCCCAGCATTTT. It translates to CATSRYNQPQHF.

The rearrangement uses TRBV27 and TRBJ2-1; maybe TRBD2 (5 bases). Germline V gene data show CDR1 as MNHEY and CDR2 as SMNVEV (reference sequence). This CDR3 contains 14 residues. Deletions cut 4 bases from V and 9 bases from J, with 16 bases between. This chain's CDR3 is CASSSQTPAGEQFF. CDR3 DNA sequence: TGTGCCAGCAGTTCACAAACCCCGGCGGGTGAGCAGTTCTTC.

This clone occurred once. This chain connects TRBV16 to TRBJ1-3, with a possible D match to TRBD1 (6 bases). This CDR3 spans 14 amino acids. With 4 bases removed from V and 2 bases from J, the gap between germline ends came to 9 bases. Germline V CDR1 and CDR2: KGHSY, FQNENV. The CDR3 loop is CASSLAGAGNTIYF. The DNA for the CDR3 is TGTGCCAGCAGCCTCGCAGGGGCTGGAAACACCATATATTTT.

This CDR3 reads CASSFDSGGREQYF. The CDR3 nucleotides are TGCGCCAGCAGCTTTGACTCAGGGGGGCGAGAGCAGTACTTC. J is TRBJ2-7 and V is TRBV5-1; weak D call: TRBD1 (7 bases). The CDR3 has 14 amino acids. Trimming removed 2 bases at V and 7 bases at J, with 16 bases between. Germline CDR1 is SGHRS and CDR2 is YFSETQ.

Details on this clone: One junction end does not reproduce the germline sequence, and a read error may be involved. The CDR3 is CASGEGGRGTDTQYF. Here the CDR3 DNA reads TGTGCCAGCGGTGAAGGAGGGCGGGGCACAGATACGCAGTATTTT. V gene TRBV6-1 combines with J gene TRBJ2-3; a weak D match, TRBD2 (6 bases). Germline CDR1 is MNHNS and CDR2 is SASEGT. This CDR3 is built from 15 residues.

The J gene is TRBJ2-7, the V gene TRBV6-5, with 12 nucleotides matching TRBD2. Germline values: CDR1 MNHEY, CDR2 SVGAGI. After removal of 6 bases from V and 4 bases from J, the junction contained 7 bases not matched to a gene. The CDR3 consists of 15 residues. This CDR3 reads CASRPLAGGPYEQYF. The CDR3 DNA follows: TGTGCCAGCAGACCTCTAGCGGGAGGGCCATACGAGCAGTACTTC.

The chain couples TRBV4-1 to TRBJ1-1; 8 bases map to TRBD1. V shed 4 bases and J 3 bases; nucleotides not matched to a gene: 1. The length of the CDR3 is 13 residues. Per germline, CDR1 MGHRA and CDR2 YSYEKL. The CDR3 sequence: CASSRQGYTEAFF. Written as DNA, the CDR3 is TGCGCCAGCAGCCGACAGGGGTACACTGAAGCTTTCTTT.

The chain couples TRBV10-3 to TRBJ1-4, with D possibly being TRBD1 (6 bases). With 10 bases removed from V and 10 bases from J, the gap between germline ends came to 19 bases. CDR3 length: 13 residues. Germline CDR1 is ENHRY and CDR2 is SYGVKD. In nucleotides, the CDR3 is TGTGCCACCCTGTCGGGGGCGGGGGGAAAACTGTTTTTT. It specifies CATLSGAGGKLFF.

This clone occurred a few times. It is likely a read error: a sequence one base away is far more abundant. In this CDR3 the conserved last residue, phenylalanine or tryptophan, is missing, so a read error is likely. The chain joins TRBV2 to TRBJ1-1, with TRBD1 identical over 10 bases. The germline CDR1 and CDR2 sequences are SNHLY and FYNNEI. This CDR3 is 12 amino acids long. With V trimmed by 10 bases and J by 4 bases, 3 bases remained unmatched. CDR3 in amino acids: CAIGTGATEAFV. CDR3 coding DNA: TGTGCCATCGGGACAGGGGCCACTGAAGCTTTCGTT.